Listed here are 23 T cell receptor beta chains from one sample, sequenced in a study of cytomegalovirus exposure and HLA in healthy donors. With 60 Vbeta and 13 Jbeta primers, the PCR was carried out. The table came from immunoSEQ multiplex PCR; TCRdb's copy has only in-frame clones and leaves some out. The sample yields roughly 95,000 clones, over 75% seen once. Sequencing used PBMCs. These receptors were collected from a man younger than 45 in good health and CMV-seropositive.

J is TRBJ1-1 and V is TRBV6-5; D is possibly TRBD1 (5 bases). In germline, CDR1 is MNHEY, CDR2 SVGAGI. This CDR3 comprises 15 residues. V was clipped by 5 bases and J by 0 bases, with 13 bases between them. The CDR3 coding sequence is TGTGCCAGCAGTCCCCGGACATCGATGAACACTGAAGCTTTCTTT. It yields the protein CASSPRTSMNTEAFF.

The chain combines TRBV4-2 with TRBJ2-7; TRBD2 agrees at 14 bases. Germline lookup yields CDR1 LGHNA and CDR2 YNFKEQ. The CDR3 sequence is 16 residues long. Trimming cost V 3 bases and J 6 bases; bases outside gene matches: 7. CDR3 sequence reads: CASSQNGLAGGSEQYF. The DNA of the CDR3 is TGTGCCAGCAGCCAGAACGGACTAGCGGGAGGCTCCGAGCAGTACTTC.

This sequence joins TRBV28 and TRBJ1-4; D is unclear. Per the germline V gene, CDR1 is MDHEN and CDR2 is SYDVKM. V was clipped by 4 bases and J by 8 bases, with 8 bases between them. This CDR3 spans 12 amino acids. CDR3 coding DNA: TGTGCCAGCAGTTCCTCCGTCGAAAAACTGTTTTTT. Translating gives CASSSSVEKLFF.

The rearrangement joins TRBV19 to TRBJ1-3, with no clear D. From germline, CDR1 is LNHDA and CDR2 SQIVND (reference sequence). The V gene lost 6 bases and the J gene lost 7 bases, with 16 bases spanning the gap. The CDR3 covers 14 residues. CDR3 sequence: CASSKDPGGNTIYF. In DNA form, the CDR3 reads TGTGCCAGTAGCAAGGACCCCGGCGGGAACACCATATATTTT. Looking up the rest from reference TRBV19 and TRBJ1-3 gives the full variable domain: DGGITQSPKYLFRKEGQNVTLSCEQNLNHDAMYWYRQDPGQGLRLIYYSQIVNDFQKGDIAEGYSVSREKKESFPLTVTSAQKNPTAFYLCASSKDPGGNTIYFGEGSWLTVV.

This chain links TRBV6-5 with TRBJ2-3, with D perhaps TRBD2 (6 bases). The CDR3 spans 14 residues. V shed 5 bases and J shed 0 bases, with 9 bases lying between them. Germline V gene data show CDR1 as MNHEY and CDR2 as SVGAGI. The CDR3 spells CASSRRGSTDTQYF. CDR3 bases: TGTGCCAGCAGTCGGCGGGGAAGCACAGATACGCAGTATTTT.

In this sample, this clone turned up a few times. This rearrangement joins TRBV2 to TRBJ1-2; D possibly corresponds to TRBD1 (6 bases). The CDR3 loop spans 13 amino acids. Germline values: CDR1 SNHLY, CDR2 FYNNEI. V was cut by 5 bases and J by 4 bases, with 11 bases left in between. CDR3 nucleotide sequence: TGTGCCAGCAGTCCTCAGGGGACCTATGGCTACACCTTC. As protein: CASSPQGTYGYTF.

The chain combines TRBV5-1 with TRBJ1-1; possible D gene TRBD1, 5 bases. The CDR3 has 13 residues. From germline, CDR1 is SGHRS and CDR2 YFSETQ. V was shortened by 4 bases and J by 5 bases, with 12 bases between the two germline ends. CDR3 nucleotides: TGCGCCAGCAGCGTCGGGGGGGGGACTGAAGCTTTCTTT. Its protein product is CASSVGGGTEAFF.

Of note for this clone: One end of the junction is discordant with germline, which a read error may explain. The V and J genes are TRBV7-3 and TRBJ1-3; no reliable D call. The germline V gene encodes CDR1 SGHTA and CDR2 FQGTGA. This CDR3 is built from 14 residues. The CDR3 sequence: CASSHPPSRNTIYF. The CDR3, as DNA: TGTGCCAGCAGCCACCCCCCCTCTAGAAACACCATATATTTT.

The chain employs TRBV5-4 and TRBJ2-4, with a possible D match to TRBD2 (5 bases). Trimming took 0 bases from V and 9 from J, leaving 13 bases between them. The CDR3 spans 14 residues. From germline, CDR1 is SGHNT and CDR2 YYREEE (reference sequence). The CDR3 coding sequence is TGTGCCAGCAGCTTGGAGGGTCTGGAGGCCATTCAGTACTTC. This codes for CASSLEGLEAIQYF.

The chain joins TRBV27 to TRBJ2-5, with 9 bases lining up with TRBD1. Germline CDR1 reads MNHEY; CDR2 reads SMNVEV (reference sequence). V trimming: 6 bases; J trimming: 5 bases; junction bases outside the gene matches: 7. This CDR3 comprises 14 residues. This chain's CDR3 is CASSGTGSWETQYF. Written as DNA, the CDR3 is TGTGCCAGCAGCGGGACAGGGAGTTGGGAGACCCAGTACTTC.

This clone was detected a few times. J is TRBJ2-2 and V is TRBV19; D may be TRBD1 (6 bases). The CDR3 is 14 amino acids. Germline values: CDR1 LNHDA, CDR2 SQIVND (reference sequence). V gave up 5 bases and J gave up 0 bases, with 7 bases separating them. The CDR3 sequence: CASSRTANTGELFF. In nucleotides, the CDR3 is TGTGCCAGTAGTCGGACAGCGAACACCGGGGAGCTGTTTTTT.

The rearrangement links TRBV18 to TRBJ1-2; 8 nucleotides agree with TRBD1. CDR1 KGHSH and CDR2 LQKENI come from the germline V gene. There are 14 residues in the CDR3. The ends lost 2 bases at V and 10 bases at J; junction bases unmatched: 9. The CDR3 sequence: CASSPNPGQEAYTF. In nucleotides, the CDR3 is TGTGCCAGCTCACCAAATCCGGGACAGGAGGCCTACACCTTC.

In this sample, this clone turned up once. The chain uses TRBV7-2 and TRBJ1-4; D call uncertain. The V end was cut by 2 bases, the J end by 5 bases, with 12 bases between. CDR1 and CDR2 (germline): SGHTA, FQGNSA. The CDR3 has 15 residues. The CDR3 protein is CASSLRSGPNEKLFF. In DNA form, the CDR3 reads TGTGCCAGCAGCTTACGATCAGGCCCGAATGAAAAACTGTTTTTT.

This clone was picked up one time. V is TRBV5-4 and J is TRBJ2-5; TRBD2 matches 10 bases. Trimming took 2 bases from V and 5 from J; bases not matched to a gene: 3. The CDR3 consists of 14 residues. Germline-derived CDR1 and CDR2 are SGHNT and YYREEE (reference sequence). The CDR3 loop is CASSLAGGGETQYF. CDR3 nucleotide sequence: TGTGCCAGCAGCTTAGCGGGAGGGGGGGAGACCCAGTACTTC.

The V and J genes are TRBV10-3 and TRBJ1-2, with D unclear. There are 14 residues in the CDR3. Germline V gene lookup returns CDR1 ENHRY and CDR2 SYGVKD. The V gene lost 0 bases and the J gene lost 1 base, with 6 bases spanning the gap. CDR3 sequence (DNA): TGTGCCATCAGTGAGTCCCGGAGTAACTATGGCTACACCTTC. As protein: CAISESRSNYGYTF.

This clone has only one observation. CDR3 bases: TGTGCCAGCAGCTTAGGCCAGGGTACAGGCAATCAGCCCCAGCATTTT. It codes for CASSLGQGTGNQPQHF. This rearrangement joins TRBV7-2 to TRBJ1-5, with a weak D call TRBD1 (5 bases). Deletions cut 1 base from V and 2 bases from J, with 12 bases between. The CDR3 has 16 amino acids. Germline V CDR1 and CDR2: SGHTA, FQGNSA.

The CDR3 region is CASSSRTAYSNQPQHF. The CDR3 nucleotides read TGTGCCAGCAGTTCCAGGACAGCCTATAGCAATCAGCCCCAGCATTTT. The rearrangement joins TRBV28 to TRBJ1-5, with a weak D call TRBD1 (6 bases). Between the trimmed V and J ends, which lost 4 bases and 0 bases, there was a span of 13 bases. The CDR3 is 16 residues long. Germline V gene data show CDR1 as MDHEN and CDR2 as SYDVKM.

This clone was counted once. The chain carries TRBV7-3 and TRBJ2-2; 9 nucleotides match TRBD2. V dropped 5 bases and J dropped 4; count of bases not matched to a gene: 5. The CDR3 is 15 amino acids. The germline V gene encodes CDR1 SGHTA and CDR2 FQGTGA. The CDR3 protein is CASSARGGVTGELFF. CDR3 coding DNA: TGTGCCAGCAGCGCGCGGGGGGGAGTCACCGGGGAGCTGTTTTTT.

This clone was detected only once. The CDR3 DNA is TGTGCCAGCAGCTCACAGGGAAAGACTGAAGCTTTCTTT. Its translation is CASSSQGKTEAFF. V and J are TRBV5-4 and TRBJ1-1; maybe TRBD1 (6 bases). This CDR3 comprises 13 residues. The ends were cut back, 3 bases at V and 5 bases at J, with 11 bases in the middle. The germline CDR1 and CDR2 sequences are SGHNT and YYREEE (reference sequence).

This chain joins TRBV4-2 and TRBJ1-1; a possible D gene is TRBD1 (6 bases). V shed 4 bases and J shed 0 bases, with 9 bases lying between them. The CDR3 covers 14 residues. CDR1 and CDR2 (germline): LGHNA, YNFKEQ. The CDR3 reads CASSRTDLNTEAFF. In nucleotides, the CDR3 is TGTGCCAGCAGCCGGACAGACTTGAACACTGAAGCTTTCTTT.

In its sample, this clone was seen a few times. V and J are TRBV6-6 and TRBJ1-1; D is ambiguous. Between the trimmed V and J ends, which lost 2 bases and 0 bases, there was a span of 7 bases. This CDR3 region has 14 residues. CDR1 MNHNY and CDR2 SVGAGI come from the germline V gene (reference sequence). As DNA, the CDR3 is TGTGCCAGCAGTTACAACACAGTGAACACTGAAGCTTTCTTT. Its protein product is CASSYNTVNTEAFF.

This sequence joins TRBV5-1 and TRBJ2-1; 10 bases fit TRBD1. This CDR3 region has 15 residues. Germline trimming cut 5 bases from V and 5 bases from J; bases unmatched to any gene: 7. From germline, CDR1 is SGHRS and CDR2 YFSETQ. The CDR3 here is CASSPGQGIHNEQFF. The CDR3 bases are TGCGCCAGCAGTCCGGGACAGGGGATTCACAATGAGCAGTTCTTC.

The gene calls are TRBV10-1 and TRBJ2-6; D unresolved. V was cut by 7 bases and J by 4 bases, with 8 bases left in between. The CDR3 loop spans 13 amino acids. The germline gives CDR1 WNHNN, CDR2 SYGVQD (reference sequence). CDR3 sequence (DNA): TGCGCCAGCACCTCTTCCGGGGCCAACGTCCTGACTTTC. It translates to CASTSSGANVLTF.